The entry that follows covers one T cell receptor (beta chain) sequence. TCRdb re-called the 5' RACE reads with MiXCR, one entry per CDR3 protein. Of approximately 500,000 distinct CDR3 sequences listed, more than 20% are singletons. This record belongs to a study of identical twins. The same specimen was also included in a second study, on T cells expressing NK-cell markers. That work adds: According to the study, TCR beta repertoires originated from sorted CD3+CD56+NKG2C+, CD3+CD56+NKG2C- and CD3+CD56-NKG2C+ T cells.

This clonotype originated in a woman aged 18-29 years in good health. Sequences were obtained from CD4+ T cells sorted from blood.

This CDR3 is CASSRGLEVGELFF. DNA of the CDR3: TGTGCCAGCAGTCGAGGACTAGAAGTCGGGGAGCTGTTTTTT. The J gene is TRBJ2-2, the V gene TRBV12-3 or TRBV12-4; 7 nucleotides line up with TRBD2. The trim removed 5 bases at V and 7 bases at J, leaving 7 bases unmatched. This CDR3 is built from 14 residues.